This TCR beta chain is from a study of shared clonotypes between healthy human individuals. The study's findings and limits: Limitation of the genetic and exposure-history diversity represented came from the few donors.

Germline V lookup: CDR1 KGHSH, CDR2 LQKENI. V was shortened by 3 bases and J by 0 bases, with 12 bases between the two germline ends. CDR3 size: 16 residues. As regards this clone: Its antigen is currently unknown.

Every immunoSEQ plate was one replicate of a subset's evenly spread DNA. Sequenced by immunoSEQ multiplex PCR; TCRdb stores in-frame clones only, minus some. The sample has around 480,000 clones, 75% to 80% seen once. Healthy HIV-negative adults without recent acute infections or vaccinations served as donors. The rearrangement links TRBV18 to TRBJ1-5, with D perhaps matching TRBD1 (6 bases). Material for sequencing was PBMCs. This clonotype was obtained from a middle-aged woman in good health. Some clones in this sample may be carry-over from other donors' samples. CDR3 sequence: CASSPGQFYSNQPQHF. The CDR3 coding sequence is TGTGCCAGCTCACCCGGACAGTTCTATAGCAATCAGCCCCAGCATTTT.